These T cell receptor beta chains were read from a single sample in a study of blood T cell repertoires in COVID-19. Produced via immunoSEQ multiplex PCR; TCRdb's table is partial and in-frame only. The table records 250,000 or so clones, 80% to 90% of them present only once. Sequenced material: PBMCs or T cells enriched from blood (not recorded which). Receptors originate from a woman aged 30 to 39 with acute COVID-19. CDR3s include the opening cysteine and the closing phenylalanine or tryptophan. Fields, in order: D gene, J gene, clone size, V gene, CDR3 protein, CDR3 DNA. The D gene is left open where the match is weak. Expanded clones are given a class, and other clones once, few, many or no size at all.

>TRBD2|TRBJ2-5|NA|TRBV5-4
CASSLVGTSVETQYF
TGTGCCAGCAGCTTGGTGGGGACTAGTGTGGAGACCCAGTACTTC
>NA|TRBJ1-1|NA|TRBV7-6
CASSLAVEGDTEAFF
TGTGCCAGCAGCTTAGCGGTTGAAGGGGATACTGAAGCTTTCTTT
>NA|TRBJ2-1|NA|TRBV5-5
CASSLAGSSYNEQFF
TGTGCCAGCAGCTTGGCGGGGAGCTCCTACAATGAGCAGTTCTTC
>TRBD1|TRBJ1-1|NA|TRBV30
CAWAGVQGAYTEAFF
TGTGCCTGGGCGGGGGTCCAGGGGGCATATACTGAAGCTTTCTTT
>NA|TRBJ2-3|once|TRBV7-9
CASRRSGSTDTQYF
TGTGCCAGCCGGAGGAGCGGAAGCACAGATACGCAGTATTTT
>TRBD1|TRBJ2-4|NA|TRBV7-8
CASSLEFRGQLAKNIQYF
TGTGCCAGCAGCTTAGAGTTTCGGGGACAGCTAGCCAAAAACATTCAGTACTTC
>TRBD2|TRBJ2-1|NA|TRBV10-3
CAISEFREAYNEQFF
TGTGCCATCAGTGAGTTTCGGGAGGCTTACAATGAGCAGTTCTTC
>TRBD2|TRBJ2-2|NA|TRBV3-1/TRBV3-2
CASSQDLWGGTSGNSNTGELFF
TGTGCCAGCAGCCAAGATCTCTGGGGGGGGACTAGCGGGAATTCGAACACCGGGGAGCTGTTTTTT
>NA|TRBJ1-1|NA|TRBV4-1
CASSHRAHQGGEAFF
TGCGCCAGCAGCCACAGGGCGCACCAGGGCGGTGAAGCTTTCTTT
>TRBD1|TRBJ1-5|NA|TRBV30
CAWEPGQGDQPQHF
TGTGCCTGGGAACCAGGACAGGGAGATCAGCCCCAGCATTTT
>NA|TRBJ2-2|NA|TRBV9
CASSSRQSTGELFF
TGTGCCAGCAGCTCCCGACAGTCCACCGGGGAGCTGTTTTTT
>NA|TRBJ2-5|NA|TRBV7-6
CASSLGWGLGETQYF
TGTGCCAGCAGCTTAGGGTGGGGGCTGGGAGAGACCCAGTACTTC
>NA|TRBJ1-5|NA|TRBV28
CASSREYSNQPQHF
TGTGCCAGCAGTCGGGAGTATAGCAATCAGCCCCAGCATTTT
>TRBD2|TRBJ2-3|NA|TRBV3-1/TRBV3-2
CASSQSGRAVDTQYF
TGTGCCAGCAGCCAGAGCGGGAGGGCCGTAGATACGCAGTATTTT
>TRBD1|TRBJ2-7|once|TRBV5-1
CASSFRDRDYDEQYF
TGCGCCAGCAGCTTCCGGGACAGGGATTACGACGAGCAGTACTTC
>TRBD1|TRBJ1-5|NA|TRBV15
CATSLAQGEIQPQHF
TGTGCCACCAGCTTAGCACAGGGGGAAATTCAGCCCCAGCATTTT
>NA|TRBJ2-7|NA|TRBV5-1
CASSLEPSAGEYEQYF
TGCGCCAGCAGCTTGGAACCCTCGGCAGGGGAGTACGAGCAGTACTTC
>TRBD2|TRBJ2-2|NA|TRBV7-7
CASSRGLAGDPGELFF
TGTGCTAGCAGCAGGGGACTAGCGGGAGACCCCGGGGAGCTGTTTTTT
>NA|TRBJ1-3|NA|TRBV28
CASSLDISSGNTIYF
TGTGCCAGCAGTTTGGACATCAGCTCTGGAAACACCATATATTTT
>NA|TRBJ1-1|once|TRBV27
CASNGWGDAEAFF
TGTGCCAGCAATGGTTGGGGGGACGCTGAAGCTTTCTTT
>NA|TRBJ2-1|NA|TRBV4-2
CASSQGSASINNEQFF
TGTGCCAGCAGCCAAGGTAGCGCATCAATAAACAATGAGCAGTTCTTC
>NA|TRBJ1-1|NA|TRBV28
CASSFSGYGTEAFF
TGTGCCAGCAGTTTTTCGGGGTACGGCACTGAAGCTTTCTTT
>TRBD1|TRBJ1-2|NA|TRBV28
CASSTGTGEGYTF
TGTGCCAGCAGTACCGGGACAGGGGAAGGCTACACCTTC
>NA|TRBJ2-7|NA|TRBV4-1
CASSQDLVGRGEQYF
TGCGCCAGCAGCCAAGACTTAGTGGGGCGTGGCGAGCAGTACTTC
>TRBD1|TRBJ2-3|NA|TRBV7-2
CASSPWDRDAADTQYF
TGTGCCAGCAGCCCGTGGGACAGGGATGCGGCAGATACGCAGTATTTT
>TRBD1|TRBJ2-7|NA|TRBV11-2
CASSRDRDYEQYF
TGTGCCAGCAGCCGCGACAGGGACTACGAGCAGTACTTC
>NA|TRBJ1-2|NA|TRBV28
CASSPSHGLKVGYTF
TGTGCCAGCAGTCCCAGCCACGGACTAAAAGTAGGCTACACCTTC
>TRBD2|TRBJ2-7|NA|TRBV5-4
CASSLLTLAGVGDEQYF
TGTGCCAGCAGCTTGTTAACACTAGCGGGCGTCGGGGATGAGCAGTACTTC
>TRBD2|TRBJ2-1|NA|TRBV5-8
CASSLRDYGGREYNEQFF
TGTGCCAGCAGCTTGAGGGATTATGGCGGGAGAGAATACAATGAGCAGTTCTTC
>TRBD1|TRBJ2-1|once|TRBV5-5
CATSTGGYNEQFF
TGTGCCACCTCGACAGGGGGCTACAATGAGCAGTTCTTC
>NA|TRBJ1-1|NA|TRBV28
CASSSTALNTEAFF
TGTGCCAGCAGTTCAACAGCATTGAACACTGAAGCTTTCTTT
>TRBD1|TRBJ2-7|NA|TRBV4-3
CASSQEKGQGQYEQYF
TGCGCCAGCAGCCAAGAAAAAGGACAGGGACAGTACGAGCAGTACTTC
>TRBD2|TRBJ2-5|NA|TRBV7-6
CASSPEPGLPQETQYF
TGTGCCAGCAGCCCGGAGCCGGGACTACCACAAGAGACCCAGTACTTC
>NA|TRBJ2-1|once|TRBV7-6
CASSPSPSANEQFF
TGTGCCAGCAGCCCTAGTCCTAGCGCAAATGAGCAGTTCTTC
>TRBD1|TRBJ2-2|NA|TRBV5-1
CASSPRDSNTGELFF
TGCGCCAGCAGCCCCCGGGACAGCAACACCGGGGAGCTGTTTTTT
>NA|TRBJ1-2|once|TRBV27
CASSFSANYGYTF
TGTGCCAGCAGTTTCTCAGCTAACTATGGCTACACCTTC